The clone carrying this T cell receptor beta chain has ten or more counts. Antigen unknown. The sample comes from a study of early T cells in non-severe SARS-CoV-2 infection. At the level of the study: Unsorted whole-blood RNA was sequenced in bulk, leaving chains unpaired.

Study-level points and caveats: There was a bias toward anti-spike CD8 responses in VDJdb matching, which missed private and CD4 specificities.

The CDR3 totals 13 residues. Trimming at V came to 5 bases and at J to 2 bases, leaving 2 bases not matched to a gene. Germline V gene sequence: CDR1 MNHEY, CDR2 SVGEGT. Researchers tagged individual cDNA molecules with unique molecular identifiers. MiXCR, run by TCRdb on the 5' RACE reads, gives a single entry per CDR3 protein. This sample has under 50,000 distinct CDR3 sequences, with 5.6% found just once. This TCR was sampled from an adult who was a healthcare worker with PCR-confirmed SARS-CoV-2 infection or an uninfected control (not recorded which). The rearrangement joins TRBV6-2 or TRBV6-3 to TRBJ2-5; 7 bases fit TRBD1. Sequencing was done on a sample of whole blood. The CDR3 here is CASSRDSQETQYF. CDR3 DNA sequence: TGTGCCAGCAGTAGGGACAGTCAAGAGACCCAGTACTTC.